This T cell receptor beta chain was recorded in a study of T cell clusters in autoimmune cytopenias. CDR3 size: 11 residues. Germline CDR1 reads SGHNT; CDR2 reads YYREEE (reference sequence). TRB rearrangements were amplified by touch-down multiplex PCR with mixed TRB-A/B primers. One entry per CDR3 protein, without DNA, is what TCRdb gives after re-calling the multiplex PCR reads. The sample shows over 2,500 distinct CDR3 sequences, and 20% to 30% sits with its ten largest clones. TRB amplification used 250 ng of peripheral blood genomic DNA. Sequencing was performed on peripheral blood. The V gene is TRBV5-4, the J gene TRBJ1-1. The receptor was derived from a human donor with an autoimmune cytopenia or autoimmune hepatitis (not recorded which). CDR3 region: CASSSRVEAFF.